A selection of T cell receptor beta chains follows, all from one sample in a study of shared clonotypes between healthy human individuals. Assay used: immunoSEQ multiplex PCR; TCRdb lists only in-frame clones, some missing. The data hold some 2,000,000 clones, with around 95% observed a single time. Input material: naive CD4+ T cells sorted from blood. The source is a man aged 18 to 35 in good health. Each CDR3 is given with its conserved first and last residue.

J gene: TRBJ2-5
V gene: TRBV6-1
CDR3 length: 16
CDR3 protein: CASSEGPSGGQETQYF

J gene: TRBJ2-2
V gene: TRBV11-3
CDR3 length: 13
CDR3 protein: CASSPGGSGELFF

J gene: TRBJ2-7
V gene: TRBV10-3
CDR3 length: 16
CDR3 protein: CAISESILAAGNEQYF

J gene: TRBJ1-3
V gene: TRBV5-1
CDR3 length: 15
CDR3 protein: CASSSLGEPGNTIYF

J gene: TRBJ2-1
V gene: TRBV7-2
CDR3 length: 13
CDR3 protein: CASSPDFSREQFF

J gene: TRBJ1-6
V gene: TRBV6-5
CDR3 length: 15
CDR3 protein: CASSYWKGRNSPLHF

J gene: TRBJ1-2
V gene: TRBV9
CDR3 length: 13
CDR3 protein: CASSSRRDYGYTF

J gene: TRBJ1-6
V gene: TRBV25-1
CDR3 length: 14
CDR3 protein: CASTRGAYNSPLHF

J gene: TRBJ1-1
V gene: TRBV6-5
CDR3 length: 15
CDR3 protein: CASSPWSARGTEAFF

J gene: TRBJ2-5
V gene: TRBV5-8
CDR3 length: 14
CDR3 protein: CASSLSITQETQYF

J gene: TRBJ2-2
V gene: TRBV29-1
CDR3 length: 14
CDR3 protein: CSVAPGLPSGELFF

J gene: TRBJ2-7
V gene: TRBV6-5
CDR3 length: 14
CDR3 protein: CASSYGQFGYEQYF

J gene: TRBJ1-1
V gene: TRBV6-5
CDR3 length: 14
CDR3 protein: CASSYLARATEAFF

J gene: TRBJ1-4
V gene: TRBV10-1
CDR3 length: 16
CDR3 protein: CASSESALGSSEKLFF

J gene: TRBJ1-4
V gene: TRBV6-1
CDR3 length: 15
CDR3 protein: CASTRAVDTNEKLFF

J gene: TRBJ2-7
V gene: TRBV5-1
CDR3 length: 13
CDR3 protein: CASSAWVSYEQYF

J gene: TRBJ2-2
V gene: TRBV11-2
CDR3 length: 15
CDR3 protein: CASSPGREFTGELFF

J gene: TRBJ2-2
V gene: TRBV7-9
CDR3 length: 15
CDR3 protein: CASSFRTGDTGELFF

J gene: TRBJ2-3
V gene: TRBV10-2
CDR3 length: 15
CDR3 protein: CASRDRGGGTDTQYF

J gene: TRBJ2-3
V gene: TRBV11-3
CDR3 length: 14
CDR3 protein: CASSVSGGTDTQYF

J gene: TRBJ2-1
V gene: TRBV10-3
CDR3 length: 15
CDR3 protein: CAISGLAGDYNEQFF

J gene: TRBJ1-6
V gene: TRBV5-4
CDR3 length: 14
CDR3 protein: CASTRNRGLTPLHF

J gene: TRBJ2-7
V gene: TRBV6-5
CDR3 length: 13
CDR3 protein: CASTRTSPYEQYF

J gene: TRBJ1-1
V gene: TRBV10-3
CDR3 length: 14
CDR3 protein: CAISDTGQGARAFF

J gene: TRBJ1-5
V gene: TRBV4-3
CDR3 length: 15
CDR3 protein: CASSQDFSANQPQHF

J gene: TRBJ2-5
V gene: TRBV2
CDR3 length: 16
CDR3 protein: CASSVLAGGRWETQYF

J gene: TRBJ1-6
V gene: TRBV28
CDR3 length: 16
CDR3 protein: CASSLGGQAGNSPLHF

J gene: TRBJ1-6
V gene: TRBV18
CDR3 length: 18
CDR3 protein: CASSQTSQSSSYNSPLHF

J gene: TRBJ2-1
V gene: TRBV18
CDR3 length: 18
CDR3 protein: CASSPRPTGTSAYNEQFF

J gene: TRBJ1-4
V gene: TRBV18
CDR3 length: 18
CDR3 protein: CASSSSTGGGEEGEKLFF

J gene: TRBJ2-1
V gene: TRBV2
CDR3 length: 20
CDR3 protein: CASRVTSILGTSGREDEQFF

J gene: TRBJ2-3
V gene: TRBV5-6
CDR3 length: 14
CDR3 protein: CASSPASPGDTQYF

J gene: TRBJ1-6
V gene: TRBV4-1
CDR3 length: 15
CDR3 protein: CASSQGSQGQLPLHF

J gene: TRBJ1-1
V gene: TRBV4-1
CDR3 length: 14
CDR3 protein: CASSQGERMSEAFF

J gene: TRBJ1-6
V gene: TRBV7-9
CDR3 length: 19
CDR3 protein: CASSSGQGDLWTYNSPLHF

J gene: TRBJ2-5
V gene: TRBV5-1
CDR3 length: 18
CDR3 protein: CASSSGLAGVGVGETQYF

J gene: TRBJ2-7
V gene: TRBV6-1
CDR3 length: 13
CDR3 protein: CASLGGVGYEQYF